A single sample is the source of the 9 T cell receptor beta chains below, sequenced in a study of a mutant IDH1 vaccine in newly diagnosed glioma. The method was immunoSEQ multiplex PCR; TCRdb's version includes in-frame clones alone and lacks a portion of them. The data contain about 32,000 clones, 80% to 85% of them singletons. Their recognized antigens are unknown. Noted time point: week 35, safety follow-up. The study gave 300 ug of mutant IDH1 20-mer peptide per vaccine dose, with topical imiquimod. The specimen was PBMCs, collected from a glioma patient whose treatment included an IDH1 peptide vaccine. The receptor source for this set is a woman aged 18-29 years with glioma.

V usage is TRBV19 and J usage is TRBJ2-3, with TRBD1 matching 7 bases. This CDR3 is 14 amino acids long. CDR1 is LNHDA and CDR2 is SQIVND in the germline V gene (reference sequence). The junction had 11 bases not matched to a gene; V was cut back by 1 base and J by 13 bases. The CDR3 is CASSIGVGDREKYF. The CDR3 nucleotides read TGTGCCAGTAGTATAGGGGTAGGAGACAGGGAGAAGTATTTT.

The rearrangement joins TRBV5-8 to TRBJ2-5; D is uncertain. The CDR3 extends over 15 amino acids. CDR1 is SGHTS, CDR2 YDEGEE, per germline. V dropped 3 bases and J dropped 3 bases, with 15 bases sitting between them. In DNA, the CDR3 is TGTGCCAGCAGCTCTTGGACGGAGCCCGAAGAGACCCAGTACTTC. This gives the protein CASSSWTEPEETQYF.

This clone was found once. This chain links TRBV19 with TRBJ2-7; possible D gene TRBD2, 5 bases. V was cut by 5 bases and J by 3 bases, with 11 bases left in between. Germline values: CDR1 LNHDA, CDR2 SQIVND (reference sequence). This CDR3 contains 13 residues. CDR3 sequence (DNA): TGTGCCAGTAGTGATCAGGCGGGCTACGAGCAGTACTTC. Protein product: CASSDQAGYEQYF.

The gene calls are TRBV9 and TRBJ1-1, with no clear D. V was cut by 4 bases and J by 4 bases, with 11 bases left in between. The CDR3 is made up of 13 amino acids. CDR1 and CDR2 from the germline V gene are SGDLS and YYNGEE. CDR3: CASSPTGGTEAFF. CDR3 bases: TGTGCCAGCAGCCCTACGGGAGGCACTGAAGCTTTCTTT. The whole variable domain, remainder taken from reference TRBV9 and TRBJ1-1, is DSGVTQTPKHLITATGQRVTLRCSPRSGDLSVYWYQQSLDQGLQFLIQYYNGEERAKGNILERFSAQQFPDLHSELNLSSLELGDSALYFCASSPTGGTEAFFGQGTRLTVV.

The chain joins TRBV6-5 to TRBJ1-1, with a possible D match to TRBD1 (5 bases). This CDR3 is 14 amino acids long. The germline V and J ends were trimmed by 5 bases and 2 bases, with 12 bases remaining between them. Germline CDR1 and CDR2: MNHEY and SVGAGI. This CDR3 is CASSTGVSNTEAFF. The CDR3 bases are TGTGCCAGCAGTACGGGGGTAAGCAACACTGAAGCTTTCTTT.

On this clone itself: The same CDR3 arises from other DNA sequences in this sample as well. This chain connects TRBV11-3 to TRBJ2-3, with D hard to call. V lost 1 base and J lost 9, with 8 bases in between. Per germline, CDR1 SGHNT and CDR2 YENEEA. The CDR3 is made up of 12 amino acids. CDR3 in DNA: TGTGCCAGCAGCTTAGGAGAAAGAACGCAGTATTTT. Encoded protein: CASSLGERTQYF.

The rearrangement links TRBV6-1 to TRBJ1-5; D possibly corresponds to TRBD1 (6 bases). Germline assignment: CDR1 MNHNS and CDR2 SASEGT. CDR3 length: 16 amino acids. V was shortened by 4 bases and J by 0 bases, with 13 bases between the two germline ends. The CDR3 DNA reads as TGTGCCAGCAGTGCATTGGGAGGGGGTAGCAATCAGCCCCAGCATTTT. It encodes CASSALGGGSNQPQHF.

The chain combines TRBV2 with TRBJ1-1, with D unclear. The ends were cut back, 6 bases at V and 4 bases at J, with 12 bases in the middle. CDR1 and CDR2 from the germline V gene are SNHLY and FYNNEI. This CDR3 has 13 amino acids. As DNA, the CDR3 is TGTGCCAGCAGCAAGGAGGAACGCACTGAAGCTTTCTTT. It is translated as CASSKEERTEAFF.

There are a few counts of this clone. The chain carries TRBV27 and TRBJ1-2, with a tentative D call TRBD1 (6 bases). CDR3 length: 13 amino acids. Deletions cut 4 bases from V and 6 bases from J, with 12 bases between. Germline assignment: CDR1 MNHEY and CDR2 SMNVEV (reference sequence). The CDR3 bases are TGTGCCAGCAGTTCCACGACAGGCCATGGCTACACCTTC. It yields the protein CASSSTTGHGYTF.